This T cell receptor (beta chain) was identified during a study of blood T cells in healthy people across ages. Study results and limitations: When set beside aged donors, long-lived donors presented more naive CD4+ cells and higher diversity.

For the second PCR, which ran for about 7 to 12 cycles, a sample-barcoded 5' primer and a J-beta primer mix were used. TCRdb reprocessed the 5' RACE reads via MiXCR and lists one record per CDR3 protein. Of around 1,100,000 distinct CDR3 sequences in the sample, under 40% were seen once. With 0 bases removed from V and 2 bases from J, the gap between germline ends came to 19 bases. The CDR3 is 18 amino acids. Germline CDR1 is SGHDN and CDR2 is FVKESK. Concerning this clonotype: Its specificity is not known.

The J gene is TRBJ1-2, the V gene TRBV14, with a weak D call TRBD1 (6 bases). Specimen: blood. The receptor was isolated from a man aged 18 to 29 in good health. Written as DNA, the CDR3 is TGTGCCAGCAGCCAAGATTTCACAGGGACCACATTGAACTATGGCTACACCTTC. Amino acid sequence: CASSQDFTGTTLNYGYTF.